This T cell receptor (beta chain) was found in a study of CD8 T cells in Susac syndrome. Details on this clonotype: Antigen: not known.

TCR beta sequences were obtained from blood CD8+ and CD4+ T cells. It was with random hexamers that 0.5 to 1 ug RNA was reverse transcribed. It was immunoSEQ multiplex PCR that amplified TCR beta CDR3 across 54 Vbeta and 13 Jbeta. Each CDR3 protein is one row after TCRdb ran MiXCR on the immunoSEQ multiplex PCR reads. The data show about 130,000 distinct CDR3 sequences, with 90% to 95% seen just once and over 0.07% held by the top ten. Study results and caveats: The TCR sequencing and HLA analysis in the study involved a relatively small number of individuals, as the study acknowledged.

The CDR3 contains 17 residues. The V gene end was trimmed by 1 base and the J gene end by 6 bases; junction bases not matched to a gene: 11. Looked up from germline, CDR1 is MGHRA and CDR2 is YSYEKL. Sequences were obtained from CD4+ T cells from PBMCs. The rearrangement uses TRBV4-1 and TRBJ2-3; TRBD2 matches at 9 bases. The sequence was collected from a human donor in good health. The CDR3 DNA reads TGCGCCAGCAGCCAAGGGTACCGCGGGAGGGCCGGCGATACGCAGTATTTT. Translating it yields CASSQGYRGRAGDTQYF.